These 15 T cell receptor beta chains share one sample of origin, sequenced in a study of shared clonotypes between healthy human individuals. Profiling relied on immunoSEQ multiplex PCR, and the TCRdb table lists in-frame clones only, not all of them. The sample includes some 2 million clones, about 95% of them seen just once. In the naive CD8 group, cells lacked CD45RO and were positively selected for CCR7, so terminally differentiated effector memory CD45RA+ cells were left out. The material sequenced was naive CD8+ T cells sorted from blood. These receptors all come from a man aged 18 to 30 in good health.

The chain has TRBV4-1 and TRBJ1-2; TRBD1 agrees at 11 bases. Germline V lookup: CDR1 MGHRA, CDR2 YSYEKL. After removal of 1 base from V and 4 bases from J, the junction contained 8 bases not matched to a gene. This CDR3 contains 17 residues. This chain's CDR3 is CASSQVGPGQGVYGYTF. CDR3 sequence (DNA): TGCGCCAGCAGCCAAGTGGGTCCGGGACAGGGGGTCTATGGCTACACCTTC.

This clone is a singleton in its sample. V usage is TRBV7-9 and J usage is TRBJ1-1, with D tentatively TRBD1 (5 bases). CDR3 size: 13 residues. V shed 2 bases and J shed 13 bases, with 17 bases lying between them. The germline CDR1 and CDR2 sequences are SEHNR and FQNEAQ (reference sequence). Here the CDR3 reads CASSLFETAWGFF. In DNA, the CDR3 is TGTGCCAGCAGCTTATTTGAGACAGCGTGGGGTTTCTTT.

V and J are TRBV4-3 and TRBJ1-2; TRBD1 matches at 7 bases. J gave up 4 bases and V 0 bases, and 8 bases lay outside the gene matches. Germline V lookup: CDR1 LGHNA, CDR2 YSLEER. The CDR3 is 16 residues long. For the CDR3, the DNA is TGCGCCAGCAGCCAAGACTGGGACAGACTCCCCTATGGCTACACCTTC. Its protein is CASSQDWDRLPYGYTF.

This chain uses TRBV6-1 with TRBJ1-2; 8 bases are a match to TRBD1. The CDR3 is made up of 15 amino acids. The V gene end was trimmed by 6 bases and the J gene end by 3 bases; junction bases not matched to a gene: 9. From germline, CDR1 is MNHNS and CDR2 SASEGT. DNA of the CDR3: TGTGCCAGCAGGAAAAGCTTGGACAGGGACTATGGCTACACCTTC. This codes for CASRKSLDRDYGYTF.

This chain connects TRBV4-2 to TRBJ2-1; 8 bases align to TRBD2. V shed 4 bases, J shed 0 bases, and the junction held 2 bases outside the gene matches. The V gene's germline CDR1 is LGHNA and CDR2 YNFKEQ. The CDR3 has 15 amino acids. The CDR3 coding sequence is TGTGCCAGCAGCCTGAGCGGGGGCTCCTACAATGAGCAGTTCTTC. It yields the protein CASSLSGGSYNEQFF.

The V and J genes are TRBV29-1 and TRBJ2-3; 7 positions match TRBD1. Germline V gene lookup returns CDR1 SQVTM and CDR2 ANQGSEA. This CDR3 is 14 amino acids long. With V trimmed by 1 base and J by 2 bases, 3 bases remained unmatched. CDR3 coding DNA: TGCAGCGTTGAAGGAGGACAGGTCACAGATACGCAGTATTTT. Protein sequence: CSVEGGQVTDTQYF.

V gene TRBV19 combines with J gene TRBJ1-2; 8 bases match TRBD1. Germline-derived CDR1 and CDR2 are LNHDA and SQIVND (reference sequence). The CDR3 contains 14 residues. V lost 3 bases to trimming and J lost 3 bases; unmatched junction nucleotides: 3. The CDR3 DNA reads TGTGCCAGTAGTATGACAGGGGTTGACTATGGCTACACCTTC. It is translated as CASSMTGVDYGYTF.

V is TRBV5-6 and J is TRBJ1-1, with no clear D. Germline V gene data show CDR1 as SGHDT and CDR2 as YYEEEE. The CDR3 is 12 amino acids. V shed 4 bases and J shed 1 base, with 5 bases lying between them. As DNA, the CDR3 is TGTGCCAGCAGCGAGCCGAACACTGAAGCTTTCTTT. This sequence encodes CASSEPNTEAFF.

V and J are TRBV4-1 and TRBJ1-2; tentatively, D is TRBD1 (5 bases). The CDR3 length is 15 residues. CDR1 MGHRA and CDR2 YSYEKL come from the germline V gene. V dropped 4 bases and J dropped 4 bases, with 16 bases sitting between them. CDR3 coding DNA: TGCGCCAGCAGCCTCGGGGGGTCGGGGTCCTATGGCTACACCTTC. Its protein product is CASSLGGSGSYGYTF.

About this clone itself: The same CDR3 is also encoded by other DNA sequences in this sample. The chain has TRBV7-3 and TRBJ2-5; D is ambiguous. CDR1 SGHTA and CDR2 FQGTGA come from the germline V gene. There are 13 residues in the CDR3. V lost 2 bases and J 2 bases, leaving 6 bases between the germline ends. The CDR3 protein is CASSLGGQETQYF. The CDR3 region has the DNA TGTGCCAGCAGCTTAGGTGGGCAAGAGACCCAGTACTTC.

In DNA, the CDR3 is TGTGCCTGGAGGGGGGGACTAGCGGGGACCTACGAGCAGTACTTC. Protein product: CAWRGGLAGTYEQYF. V and J are TRBV30 and TRBJ2-7; 13 positions match TRBD2. V trimming: 3 bases; J trimming: 2 bases; junction bases outside the gene matches: 4. Germline V CDR1 and CDR2: GTSNPN, SVGIG (reference sequence). The CDR3 length is 15 residues.

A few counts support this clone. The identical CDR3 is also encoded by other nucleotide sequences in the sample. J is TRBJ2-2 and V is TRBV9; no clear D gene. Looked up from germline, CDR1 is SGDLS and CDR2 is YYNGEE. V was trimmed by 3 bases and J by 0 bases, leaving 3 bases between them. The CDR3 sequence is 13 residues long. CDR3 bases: TGTGCCAGCAGCGATCCGAACACCGGGGAGCTGTTTTTT. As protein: CASSDPNTGELFF.

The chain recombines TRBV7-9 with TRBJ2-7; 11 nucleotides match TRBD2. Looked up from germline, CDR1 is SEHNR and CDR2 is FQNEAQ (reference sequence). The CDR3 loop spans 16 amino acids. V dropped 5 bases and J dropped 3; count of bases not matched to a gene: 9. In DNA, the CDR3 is TGTGCCAGCAGCGATAGACTAGCGGGAATGATCTACGAGCAGTACTTC. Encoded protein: CASSDRLAGMIYEQYF.

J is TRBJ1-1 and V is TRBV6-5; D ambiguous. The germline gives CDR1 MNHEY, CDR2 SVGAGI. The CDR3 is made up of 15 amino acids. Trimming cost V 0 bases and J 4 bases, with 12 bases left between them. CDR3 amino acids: CASSYSNYAGTEAFF. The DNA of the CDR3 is TGTGCCAGCAGTTACTCGAATTATGCCGGCACTGAAGCTTTCTTT.

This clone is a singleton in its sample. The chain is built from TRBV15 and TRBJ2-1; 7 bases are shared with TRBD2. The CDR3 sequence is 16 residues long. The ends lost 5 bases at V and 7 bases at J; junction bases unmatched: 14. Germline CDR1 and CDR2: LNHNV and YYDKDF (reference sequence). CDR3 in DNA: TGTGCCACCAGCCCTCGTTGGGGGGAGGGCCTTAATGAGCAGTTCTTC. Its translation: CATSPRWGEGLNEQFF.